This passage covers 14 T cell receptor beta chains from one sample sequenced in a study of blood T cell repertoires in COVID-19. Sequenced by immunoSEQ multiplex PCR; TCRdb stores in-frame clones only, minus some. The data show about 21,000 clones, 60% to 85% seen once. What was sequenced was peripheral blood. The receptors shown here come from a man older than 75 with acute or convalescent COVID-19.

The chain recombines TRBV20-1 with TRBJ2-1, with TRBD2 identical over 14 bases. There are 15 residues in the CDR3. With V trimmed by 3 bases and J by 7 bases, 5 bases remained unmatched. Germline assignment: CDR1 DFQATT and CDR2 SNEGSKA (reference sequence). The CDR3 nucleotides read TGCAGTGCTAGTTCCGGGACTAGCGGGAGAAATGAGCAGTTCTTC. Residues: CSASSGTSGRNEQFF.

This chain uses TRBV27 with TRBJ1-6; no clear D gene. V dropped 0 bases and J dropped 7 bases, with 7 bases sitting between them. Looked up from germline, CDR1 is MNHEY and CDR2 is SMNVEV (reference sequence). The CDR3 is 14 amino acids. This CDR3 is CASSLSVRNSPLHF. The CDR3 coding sequence is TGTGCCAGCAGTTTATCTGTCAGAAATTCACCCCTCCACTTT.

V and J are TRBV9 and TRBJ2-7; D is undetermined. V lost 4 bases, J lost 3 bases, and 14 bases lay in between. Germline CDR1 and CDR2: SGDLS and YYNGEE. CDR3 length: 14 amino acids. The CDR3 DNA reads TGTGCCAGCAGCCGTGGTAGAGGCTACTACGAGCAGTACTTC. Its protein product is CASSRGRGYYEQYF. The variable domain in full, completed from reference TRBV9 and TRBJ2-7, reads DSGVTQTPKHLITATGQRVTLRCSPRSGDLSVYWYQQSLDQGLQFLIQYYNGEERAKGNILERFSAQQFPDLHSELNLSSLELGDSALYFCASSRGRGYYEQYFGPGTRLTVT.

The rearrangement joins TRBV12-5 to TRBJ2-1; tentative D call: TRBD2 (5 bases). The germline gives CDR1 LGHNT, CDR2 FRNRAP. V was shortened by 7 bases and J by 6 bases, with 10 bases between the two germline ends. CDR3 length: 12 amino acids. CDR3 sequence: CASALDFNEQFF. The CDR3 region has the DNA TGTGCTAGTGCCTTGGACTTCAATGAGCAGTTCTTC.

Only a few counts were recorded for this clone. This rearrangement joins TRBV19 to TRBJ2-2; 8 nucleotides align to TRBD2. J was trimmed by 5 bases and V by 4 bases; bases with no gene match: 3. There are 14 residues in the CDR3. CDR1 and CDR2 from the germline V gene are LNHDA and SQIVND (reference sequence). CDR3 in amino acids: CASSNPGGTGELFF. The CDR3 DNA follows: TGTGCCAGTAGTAATCCGGGAGGGACCGGGGAGCTGTTTTTT.

The chain combines TRBV11-1 with TRBJ2-1, with a weak D call TRBD2 (5 bases). V was cut by 0 bases and J by 3 bases, with 9 bases left in between. The germline CDR1 and CDR2 sequences are SGHAT and FQDESV (reference sequence). The CDR3 covers 15 residues. In nucleotides, the CDR3 is TGTGCCAGCAGCTTAGCGGGAGCGAACTACAATGAGCAGTTCTTC. It yields the protein CASSLAGANYNEQFF.

The chain has TRBV2 and TRBJ2-5; D is perhaps TRBD1 (5 bases). This CDR3 spans 13 amino acids. Trimming left V 1 base short and J 3 bases short, with 6 bases between. The germline V gene has CDR1 SNHLY and CDR2 FYNNEI. CDR3 sequence: CASSEVREETQYF. The CDR3 DNA follows: TGTGCCAGCAGTGAAGTCAGGGAAGAGACCCAGTACTTC. Variable domain in full (rest from reference TRBV2 and TRBJ2-5): EPEVTQTPSHQVTQMGQEVILRCVPISNHLYFYWYRQILGQKVEFLVSFYNNEISEKSEIFDDQFSVERPDGSNFTLKIRSTKLEDSAMYFCASSEVREETQYFGPGTRLLVL.

Of note for this clone: The junction differs from germline at one of its ends, possibly a read error. The rearrangement joins TRBV3-1 (or the pseudogene TRBV3-2) to TRBJ1-1, with D tentatively TRBD1 (6 bases). CDR1 and CDR2 (germline): LGHDT, YNNKEL (reference sequence). The CDR3 loop spans 12 amino acids. CDR3 sequence reads: CASRQGQRQAFF. The CDR3 DNA sequence: TGTGCCAGCAGGCAAGGACAGAGGCAAGCTTTCTTT.

The chain is built from TRBV29-1 and TRBJ1-2; possibly TRBD1 for D (5 bases). Germline loops: CDR1 SQVTM, CDR2 ANQGSEA. V was shortened by 6 bases and J by 2 bases, with 10 bases between the two germline ends. The CDR3 is 12 residues long. This CDR3 is CSVQTVNYGYTF. The CDR3 DNA reads as TGCAGCGTCCAGACAGTAAACTATGGCTACACCTTC.

The chain links TRBV28 to TRBJ1-1; maybe TRBD1 (6 bases). The germline CDR1 and CDR2 sequences are MDHEN and SYDVKM. There are 15 residues in the CDR3. Deletions cut 1 base from V and 4 bases from J, with 13 bases between. CDR3 amino acids: CASSLYSTGRTEAFF. CDR3 in DNA: TGTGCCAGCAGTTTATATTCAACAGGGCGCACTGAAGCTTTCTTT.

The rearrangement joins TRBV9 to TRBJ2-2; D might be TRBD2 (6 bases). CDR1 and CDR2 (germline): SGDLS, YYNGEE. Trimming stripped 3 bases from V and 2 bases from J, with 11 bases between. CDR3 length equals 15 residues. The DNA for the CDR3 is TGTGCCAGCAGCGACCTAGCGACCAACACCGGGGAGCTGTTTTTT. It specifies CASSDLATNTGELFF.

The genes are TRBV3-1 (or the pseudogene TRBV3-2) and TRBJ2-3, with 13 bases matching TRBD2. CDR1 and CDR2 (germline): LGHDT, YNNKEL (reference sequence). The CDR3 is 18 amino acids. V lost 1 base and J lost 5; bases outside the gene matches: 9. The CDR3 sequence is CASSQGVTSGRLIDTQYF. The CDR3 DNA follows: TGTGCCAGCAGCCAAGGGGTGACTAGCGGGAGGTTAATAGATACGCAGTATTTT.

The rearrangement uses TRBV7-3 and TRBJ2-1; tentatively, D is TRBD2 (6 bases). Trimming pared 2 bases from V and 9 bases from J, leaving 14 bases between. The germline CDR1 and CDR2 sequences are SGHTA and FQGTGA. The CDR3 consists of 14 residues. The CDR3 here is CASSLVGSKAEQFF. DNA for the CDR3: TGTGCCAGCAGCTTAGTCGGGAGTAAGGCTGAGCAGTTCTTC.

CDR3 DNA sequence: TGTGCTAGTGGTTTCGGACAGGGCACTGAAGCTTTCTTT. Translated, it gives CASGFGQGTEAFF. This chain links TRBV12-5 with TRBJ1-1; 8 bases are shared with TRBD1. The trim removed 3 bases at V and 4 bases at J, leaving 1 base unmatched. CDR1 is LGHNT, CDR2 FRNRAP, per germline. CDR3 length: 13 residues.